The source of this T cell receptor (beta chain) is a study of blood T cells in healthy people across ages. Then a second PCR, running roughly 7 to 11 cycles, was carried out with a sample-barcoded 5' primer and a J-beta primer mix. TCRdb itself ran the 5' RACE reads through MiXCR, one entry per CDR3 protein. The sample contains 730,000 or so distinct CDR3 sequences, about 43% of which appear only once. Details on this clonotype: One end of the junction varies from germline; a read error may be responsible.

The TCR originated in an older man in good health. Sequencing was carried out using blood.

The CDR3 here is CASRRLAGGADTLYF. As DNA, the CDR3 is TGTGCCAGCAGAAGACTAGCGGGAGGGGCAGATACGCTGTATTTT. The chain joins TRBV6-2 or TRBV6-3 to TRBJ2-3; 14 bases match TRBD2. The CDR3 has 15 residues. The germline V gene encodes CDR1 MNHEY and CDR2 SVGEGT.